Listed below are T cell receptor beta chains from one sample, sequenced in a study of OX40 agonist ivuxolimab in advanced cancers. Repertoires were generated with immunoSEQ multiplex PCR, while TCRdb's copy carries only in-frame clones and drops some. This table has 15,000 to 20,000 clones, over 75% appearing once. The sequences come from CD4+ or CD8+ T cells sorted from blood, collected in a trial of the OX40 agonist ivuxolimab. Receptor source: an adult with an advanced solid tumor such as melanoma, head and neck, liver or kidney cancer. Each CDR3 is given with its conserved first and last residue. The order of the fields is CDR3 length, J gene, V gene, clone size, D gene, CDR3 DNA, CDR3 protein. A D gene is named only where the DNA matches it firmly. Size is omitted from some rows. Given values are once, few, many or a class for expanded clones.

length: 13; J: TRBJ2-1; V: TRBV9; size: few; D: .; DNA: TGTGCCAGCAGCGGGGTCGTCAACAATGAGCAGTTCTTC; CDR3: CASSGVVNNEQFF
length: 14; J: TRBJ2-3; V: TRBV5-5; size: .; D: TRBD2; DNA: TGTGCCAGCAGAGCTAGCGGGATCACAGATACGCAGTATTTT; CDR3: CASRASGITDTQYF
length: 14; J: TRBJ1-1; V: TRBV27; size: .; D: .; DNA: TGTGCCAGCAGTAAGGGGGTCAAGAACACTGAAGCTTTCTTT; CDR3: CASSKGVKNTEAFF
length: 17; J: TRBJ2-1; V: TRBV15; size: .; D: TRBD2; DNA: TGTGCCACCAGCCTCCTTTGGACTAGCGGGAGTGGGAATGAGCAGTTCTTC; CDR3: CATSLLWTSGSGNEQFF
length: 16; J: TRBJ2-1; V: TRBV7-3; size: .; D: .; DNA: TGTGCCAGCCCGAACGGTAGCCCTGGGGAGTACAATGAGCAGTTCTTC; CDR3: CASPNGSPGEYNEQFF
length: 12; J: TRBJ2-2; V: TRBV27; size: .; D: .; DNA: TGTGCCAGCAGTTTTGGGGCCGGGGAGCTGTTTTTT; CDR3: CASSFGAGELFF
length: 13; J: TRBJ2-7; V: TRBV9; size: .; D: .; DNA: TGTGCCAGCAGCTCTGACGGATCCTACGAGCAGTACTTC; CDR3: CASSSDGSYEQYF
length: 14; J: TRBJ1-2; V: TRBV6-5; size: .; D: .; DNA: TGTGCCAGCCACGAAGGCGGACCGGACTATGGCTACACCTTC; CDR3: CASHEGGPDYGYTF
length: 18; J: TRBJ2-2; V: TRBV25-1; size: medium-sized; D: .; DNA: TGTGCCAGCAGTGAATATCGGGGGCAGCAAAGCCTCACCGGGGAGCTGTTTTTT; CDR3: CASSEYRGQQSLTGELFF
length: 17; J: TRBJ1-1; V: TRBV28; size: .; D: .; DNA: TGTGCCAGCAGTTTAAGGGCAGGGTATCGGGTAGACACTGAAGCTTTCTTT; CDR3: CASSLRAGYRVDTEAFF
length: 14; J: TRBJ2-7; V: TRBV6-1; size: .; D: TRBD2; DNA: TGTGCCAGCGGCCCGGGGGGAAGCGAGTACGAGCAGTACTTC; CDR3: CASGPGGSEYEQYF
length: 15; J: TRBJ2-1; V: TRBV30; size: .; D: .; DNA: TGTGCCTGGAATGAGGGGTTAAGCTCCTACAATGAGCAGTTCTTC; CDR3: CAWNEGLSSYNEQFF
length: 15; J: TRBJ1-2; V: TRBV6-6; size: few; D: .; DNA: TGTGCCAGCAGTTACTCGGCGGACCCTAACTATGGCTACACCTTC; CDR3: CASSYSADPNYGYTF
length: 14; J: TRBJ2-2; V: TRBV7-7; size: .; D: TRBD2; DNA: TGTGCTAGCAGCTTATTTCGGGGGGCCGGGGAGCTGTTTTTT; CDR3: CASSLFRGAGELFF
length: 15; J: TRBJ1-5; V: TRBV6-1; size: medium-sized; D: .; DNA: TGTGCCAGCAGTTGGACAGCCGATAGCAATCAGCCCCAGCATTTT; CDR3: CASSWTADSNQPQHF
length: 13; J: TRBJ1-2; V: TRBV5-4; size: few; D: TRBD1; DNA: TGTGCCAGCAGCTTGGGGACAGGGCTCGGCTACACCTTC; CDR3: CASSLGTGLGYTF
length: 20; J: TRBJ2-2; V: TRBV5-1; size: .; D: TRBD2; DNA: TGCGCCAGCAGCCGGACCACTAACCAGGGACTAGCCTGGGGCACCGGGGAGCTGTTTTTT; CDR3: CASSRTTNQGLAWGTGELFF
length: 13; J: TRBJ1-2; V: TRBV2; size: .; D: .; DNA: TGTGCCGGCAGCGGGCAGGGGCACTATGGCTACACCTTC; CDR3: CAGSGQGHYGYTF
length: 14; J: TRBJ2-1; V: TRBV6-4; size: .; D: TRBD2; DNA: TGTGCCAGCAGTGACTCGGGAGGGGCACGTGAGCAGTTCTTC; CDR3: CASSDSGGAREQFF
length: 13; J: TRBJ1-4; V: TRBV7-9; size: .; D: .; DNA: TGTGCCAGCAGCTTACAGGGGTTGGAAAAACTGTTTTTT; CDR3: CASSLQGLEKLFF
length: 14; J: TRBJ2-2; V: TRBV7-6; size: .; D: .; DNA: TGTGCCAGCAGCTTAGCGACGGTGACCGGGGAGCTGTTTTTT; CDR3: CASSLATVTGELFF
length: 11; J: TRBJ1-1; V: TRBV29-1; size: .; D: .; DNA: TGCAGCGTGACTCCTTCACCTGAAGCTTTCTTT; CDR3: CSVTPSPEAFF
length: 16; J: TRBJ1-5; V: TRBV2; size: .; D: TRBD1; DNA: TGTGCCAGCAGTAGGACAGGTCGAGGCGACAATCAGCCCCAGCATTTT; CDR3: CASSRTGRGDNQPQHF
length: 17; J: TRBJ2-7; V: TRBV11-2; size: .; D: TRBD2; DNA: TGTGCCAGCAGCTTACCCCGCGGGGGGGGCAGCTCCTACGAGCAGTACTTC; CDR3: CASSLPRGGGSSYEQYF
length: 12; J: TRBJ1-1; V: TRBV18; size: .; D: .; DNA: TGTGCCAGCAGCGGGACGGCCACTGAAGCTTTCTTT; CDR3: CASSGTATEAFF
length: 16; J: TRBJ1-4; V: TRBV6-5; size: .; D: .; DNA: TGTGCCAGCAGTTCCTATGGACAGTTATCTAATGAAAAACTGTTTTTT; CDR3: CASSSYGQLSNEKLFF
length: 14; J: TRBJ2-3; V: TRBV9; size: few; D: TRBD2; DNA: TGTGCCAGCAGCACCAGACTAGCCTCAGATACGCAGTATTTT; CDR3: CASSTRLASDTQYF
length: 16; J: TRBJ2-3; V: TRBV9; size: .; D: TRBD2; DNA: TGTGCCAGCAGCGTTCGGGGGGGCAGCAGCGCAGATACGCAGTATTTT; CDR3: CASSVRGGSSADTQYF
length: 16; J: TRBJ2-7; V: TRBV9; size: .; D: TRBD2; DNA: TGTGCCAGCAGCCCCAAGGGACTAGCGGGAGGATACGAGCAGTACTTC; CDR3: CASSPKGLAGGYEQYF
length: 17; J: TRBJ1-2; V: TRBV25-1; size: .; D: .; DNA: TGTGCCAGCAGTGGGACAGTGGATGCCCGGGGGAACTATGGCTACACCTTC; CDR3: CASSGTVDARGNYGYTF
length: 11; J: TRBJ2-3; V: TRBV6-6; size: .; D: .; DNA: TGTGCCAGCTGGGGGTCAGATACGCAGTATTTT; CDR3: CASWGSDTQYF
length: 14; J: TRBJ2-7; V: TRBV9; size: .; D: TRBD2; DNA: TGTGCCAGCTCAGGAGGCGGGAGCGCCTACGAGCAGTACTTC; CDR3: CASSGGGSAYEQYF
length: 13; J: TRBJ2-3; V: TRBV9; size: .; D: .; DNA: TGTGCCAGCAGCGTAGGAGAGGCGGGAAAGCAGTATTTT; CDR3: CASSVGEAGKQYF
length: 12; J: TRBJ2-3; V: TRBV7-9; size: .; D: .; DNA: TGTGCCAGCAGCCCGCTGGAAGATACGCAGTATTTT; CDR3: CASSPLEDTQYF
length: 13; J: TRBJ2-7; V: TRBV7-2; size: .; D: TRBD2; DNA: TGTGCCAGCGGACTAGCGGCTTCCTACGAGCAGTACTTC; CDR3: CASGLAASYEQYF
length: 15; J: TRBJ2-7; V: TRBV9; size: .; D: .; DNA: TGTGCCAGCAGCGTAGCTGGAGGGACCTCGTACGAGCAGTACTTC; CDR3: CASSVAGGTSYEQYF
length: 15; J: TRBJ2-1; V: TRBV9; size: .; D: TRBD2; DNA: TGTGCCAGCAGCCTCGGGACTAGCGGGTACCATGAGCAGTTCTTC; CDR3: CASSLGTSGYHEQFF
length: 14; J: TRBJ2-3; V: TRBV9; size: .; D: .; DNA: TGTGCCAGCAGCGTAGCTGGAGGGCGTGATACGCAGTATTTT; CDR3: CASSVAGGRDTQYF
length: 15; J: TRBJ2-7; V: TRBV7-9; size: .; D: TRBD2; DNA: TGTGCCAGCAGCGCAGCCCCTAGCGGGGCCTACGAGCAGTACTTC; CDR3: CASSAAPSGAYEQYF
length: 13; J: TRBJ2-7; V: TRBV7-9; size: .; D: .; DNA: TGTGCCAGCACCCCCCCAAGGGGCTACGAGCAGTACTTC; CDR3: CASTPPRGYEQYF
length: 16; J: TRBJ2-1; V: TRBV30; size: .; D: TRBD1; DNA: TGTGCCTGGAGTGCATTCGGACAGGGGCGCTACAATGAGCAGTTCTTC; CDR3: CAWSAFGQGRYNEQFF
length: 14; J: TRBJ2-2; V: TRBV11-2; size: .; D: TRBD1; DNA: TGTGCCGGCAGCTTGGGACAGACCACCGGGGAGCTGTTTTTT; CDR3: CAGSLGQTTGELFF
length: 14; J: TRBJ2-7; V: TRBV5-5; size: .; D: TRBD2; DNA: TGTGCCAGCAGCTTGTGGGAGGGAACCTACGAGCAGTACTTC; CDR3: CASSLWEGTYEQYF
length: 15; J: TRBJ1-2; V: TRBV30; size: .; D: .; DNA: TGTGCCTGGGGGACCCGGGACCCCCGGCTGCGTGGCTACACCTTC; CDR3: CAWGTRDPRLRGYTF
length: 15; J: TRBJ2-7; V: TRBV11-2; size: .; D: .; DNA: TGTGCCAGCAGCTTAGGAGGGGGGCTTACCTACGAGCAGTACTTC; CDR3: CASSLGGGLTYEQYF
length: 15; J: TRBJ1-2; V: TRBV15; size: .; D: .; DNA: TGTGCCACCAGCAGAGATAGGATTCTTAACTATGGCTACACCTTC; CDR3: CATSRDRILNYGYTF
length: 14; J: TRBJ1-3; V: TRBV6-1; size: .; D: .; DNA: TGTGCCAGCAGTGAAAGCGGCTCTGGAAACACCATATATTTT; CDR3: CASSESGSGNTIYF
length: 15; J: TRBJ2-1; V: TRBV27; size: .; D: TRBD2; DNA: TGTGCCAGCAGTCGTTGGGGGGGTCTTTACAATGAGCAGTTCTTC; CDR3: CASSRWGGLYNEQFF
length: 14; J: TRBJ2-7; V: TRBV5-6; size: .; D: .; DNA: TGTGCCAGCAGCTTGAAGGCCACCGTCTACGAGCAGTACTTC; CDR3: CASSLKATVYEQYF
length: 14; J: TRBJ1-1; V: TRBV7-2; size: .; D: .; DNA: TGTGCCAGCAGCTTAGTCCAGGGGTCGACTGAAGCTTTCTTT; CDR3: CASSLVQGSTEAFF
length: 15; J: TRBJ2-1; V: TRBV6-6; size: .; D: .; DNA: TGTGCCAGCAGTCCAATTCCTAGCTCCTACAATGAGCAGTTCTTC; CDR3: CASSPIPSSYNEQFF
length: 17; J: TRBJ2-5; V: TRBV9; size: .; D: .; DNA: TGTGCCAGCAGCGTAGGGGGGGGGCCCACGCTTGGAGAGACCCAGTACTTC; CDR3: CASSVGGGPTLGETQYF
length: 14; J: TRBJ1-2; V: TRBV7-9; size: .; D: .; DNA: TGTGCCAGCAGTTATCCGGACATTAACTATGGCTACACCTTC; CDR3: CASSYPDINYGYTF
length: 13; J: TRBJ2-7; V: TRBV7-9; size: .; D: TRBD2; DNA: TGTGCCAGCATTCCGGGACTAGCTGGGGAGCAGTACTTC; CDR3: CASIPGLAGEQYF
length: 15; J: TRBJ2-1; V: TRBV27; size: .; D: TRBD2; DNA: TGTGCCAGCAGTTTACGCGGGGGGACTTACAATGAGCAGTTCTTC; CDR3: CASSLRGGTYNEQFF
length: 13; J: TRBJ2-1; V: TRBV29-1; size: .; D: .; DNA: TGCAGCGCTCCCTTCGACACGTACAATGAGCAGTTCTTC; CDR3: CSAPFDTYNEQFF
length: 15; J: TRBJ1-1; V: TRBV10-2; size: .; D: .; DNA: TGCGCCAGCATGTGGGCGGGACCCTTGAACACTGAAGCTTTCTTT; CDR3: CASMWAGPLNTEAFF
length: 14; J: TRBJ2-7; V: TRBV5-6; size: .; D: TRBD1; DNA: TGTGCCAGCAGCCACCGGGACAGGAATTACGAGCAGTACTTC; CDR3: CASSHRDRNYEQYF